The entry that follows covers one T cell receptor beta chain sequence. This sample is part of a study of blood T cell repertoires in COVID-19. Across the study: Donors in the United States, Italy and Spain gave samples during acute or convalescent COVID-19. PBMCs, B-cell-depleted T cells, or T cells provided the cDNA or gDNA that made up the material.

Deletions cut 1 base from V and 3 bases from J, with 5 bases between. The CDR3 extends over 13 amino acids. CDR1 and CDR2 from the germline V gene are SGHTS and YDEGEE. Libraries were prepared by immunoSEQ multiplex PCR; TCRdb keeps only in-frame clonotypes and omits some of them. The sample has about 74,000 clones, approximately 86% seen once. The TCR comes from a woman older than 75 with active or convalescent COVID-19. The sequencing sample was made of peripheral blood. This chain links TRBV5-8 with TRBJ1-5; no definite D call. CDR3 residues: CASSLLVNQPQHF. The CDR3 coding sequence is TGTGCCAGCAGCTTGTTAGTCAATCAGCCCCAGCATTTT. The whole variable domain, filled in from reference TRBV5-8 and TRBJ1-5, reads EAGVTQSPTHLIKTRGQQATLRCSPISGHTSVYWYQQALGLGLQFLLWYDEGEERNRGNFPPRFSGRQFPNYSSELNVNALELEDSALYLCASSLLVNQPQHFGDGTRLSIL.